This TCR beta chain is drawn from a study of Graves' ophthalmopathy and Graves' hyperthyroidism. Overall study results and limits: Ophthalmopathy cases were distinguished from stable hyperthyroidism by a 13-signature model, reaching 85% to 90% sensitivity and 81.08% specificity. The blood repertoire also included most expanded thyroid clonotypes above 0.001 frequency.

As concerns this clonotype: The antigen is undetermined.

Trimming took off 7 bases at V and 3 bases at J, with 16 bases between the two ends. The CDR3 sequence is 14 residues long. RNA transcripts were the source from which TCR beta CDR3 regions were amplified. First-round RT-PCR employed HTBI primers, with a second-round multiplex PCR after it. TCRdb processed the multiplex PCR reads anew with MiXCR; each CDR3 protein has one entry. The sample shows 150,000 or so distinct CDR3 sequences, roughly 36% of them seen only once. Serum thyroxine and TRAb, along with clinical symptoms, thyroid ultrasound and orbital computed tomography, were what diagnosis relied on.

The sequenced sample consisted of peripheral blood. V gene TRBV12-3 or TRBV12-4 combines with J gene TRBJ2-7; tentatively, D is TRBD2 (5 bases). This clonotype was sampled from a man aged 25-40 years with Graves' ophthalmopathy. CDR3 in amino acids: CASNYFGLYYEQYF. The CDR3 DNA reads TGTGCCAGCAACTACTTTGGACTCTACTACGAGCAGTACTTC.